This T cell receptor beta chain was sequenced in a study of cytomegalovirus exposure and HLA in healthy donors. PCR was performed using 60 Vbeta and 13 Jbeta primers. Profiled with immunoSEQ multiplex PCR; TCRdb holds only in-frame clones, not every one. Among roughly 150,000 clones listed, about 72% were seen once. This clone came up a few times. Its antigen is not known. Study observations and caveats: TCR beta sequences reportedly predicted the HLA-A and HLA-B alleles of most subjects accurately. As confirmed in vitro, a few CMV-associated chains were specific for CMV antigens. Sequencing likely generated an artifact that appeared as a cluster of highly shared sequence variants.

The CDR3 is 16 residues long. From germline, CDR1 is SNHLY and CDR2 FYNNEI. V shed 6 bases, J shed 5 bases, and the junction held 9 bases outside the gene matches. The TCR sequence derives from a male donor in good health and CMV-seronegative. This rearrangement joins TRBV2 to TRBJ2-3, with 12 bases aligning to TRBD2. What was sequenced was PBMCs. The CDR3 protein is CASSLLAGGVGDTQYF. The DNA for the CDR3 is TGTGCCAGCAGCCTACTAGCGGGGGGTGTGGGAGATACGCAGTATTTT.